This T cell receptor beta chain was sequenced in a study of T cell responses to AZD1222 COVID-19 vaccine. Overall study results and limits: Spike-specific TCR breadth and depth grew following two AZD1222 doses.

Germline trimming cut 3 bases from V and 3 bases from J; bases unmatched to any gene: 2. This CDR3 has 15 amino acids. Germline V lookup: CDR1 KGHSH, CDR2 LQKENI. To note about this clone: The antigen is unknown.

Sequencing used immunoSEQ multiplex PCR; TCRdb keeps in-frame clones, though not all of them. The top ten clones hold over 1.2% of a sample with just over 150,000 clones, around nine tenths of them seen once. The chain joins TRBV18 to TRBJ2-7; 13 nucleotides agree with TRBD2. Sample: peripheral blood, taken 28 days after the second AZD1222 dose. The receptor's source is an adult who received the AZD1222 COVID-19 vaccine. CDR3 in DNA: TGTGCCAGCTCACCGGGACTAGCGGGGTACTACGAGCAGTACTTC. It specifies CASSPGLAGYYEQYF.